The clone carrying this T cell receptor beta chain was detected only a few times. The target antigen is unknown. These data are taken from a study of T-cell memory formation after mild COVID-19. Findings and limits, study-wide: Clones which contracted sat mainly in CM and EM if CD4+, and in EMRA if CD8+. There were some responding clones in pre-infection memory, which suggested that cross-reactive memory had joined. Clones that got smaller from day 15 to 85 had even CD4/CD8, while clones growing later tipped toward CD4+.

One entry per CDR3 protein, called by TCRdb with MiXCR from the 5' RACE reads. The top ten hold approximately 12% of the sample, which has hundreds of thousands of distinct CDR3 sequences, roughly 17% seen once. This receptor was obtained from an adult woman who had mild COVID-19 (a few samples of this study predate the infection). Cell type and time point are not known. The sequencing input was PBMCs or a T cell subset sorted from them (not recorded which).

The CDR3 sequence: CASSLRGLLQETQYF. The CDR3, as DNA: TGTGCCAGCAGCTTAAGAGGGCTTTTACAAGAGACCCAGTACTTC. This chain uses TRBV7-9 with TRBJ2-5; D may be TRBD2 (5 bases). The CDR3 extends over 15 amino acids. The germline gives CDR1 SEHNR, CDR2 FQNEAQ (reference sequence). V lost 2 bases, J lost 2 bases, and 12 bases lay in between.